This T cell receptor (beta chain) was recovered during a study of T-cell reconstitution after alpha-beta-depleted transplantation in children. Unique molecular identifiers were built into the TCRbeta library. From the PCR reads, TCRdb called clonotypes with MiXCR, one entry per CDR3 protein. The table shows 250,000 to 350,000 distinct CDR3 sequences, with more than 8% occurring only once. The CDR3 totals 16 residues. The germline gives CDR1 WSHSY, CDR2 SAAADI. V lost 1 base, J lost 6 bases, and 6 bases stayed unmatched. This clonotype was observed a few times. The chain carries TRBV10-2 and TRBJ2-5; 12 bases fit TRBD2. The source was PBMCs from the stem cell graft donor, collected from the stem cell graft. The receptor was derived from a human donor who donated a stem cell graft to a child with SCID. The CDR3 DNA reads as TGCGCCAGCAGTGAGTGGGGGACTAGCGGGCCTCAGACCCAGTACTTC. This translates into CASSEWGTSGPQTQYF.